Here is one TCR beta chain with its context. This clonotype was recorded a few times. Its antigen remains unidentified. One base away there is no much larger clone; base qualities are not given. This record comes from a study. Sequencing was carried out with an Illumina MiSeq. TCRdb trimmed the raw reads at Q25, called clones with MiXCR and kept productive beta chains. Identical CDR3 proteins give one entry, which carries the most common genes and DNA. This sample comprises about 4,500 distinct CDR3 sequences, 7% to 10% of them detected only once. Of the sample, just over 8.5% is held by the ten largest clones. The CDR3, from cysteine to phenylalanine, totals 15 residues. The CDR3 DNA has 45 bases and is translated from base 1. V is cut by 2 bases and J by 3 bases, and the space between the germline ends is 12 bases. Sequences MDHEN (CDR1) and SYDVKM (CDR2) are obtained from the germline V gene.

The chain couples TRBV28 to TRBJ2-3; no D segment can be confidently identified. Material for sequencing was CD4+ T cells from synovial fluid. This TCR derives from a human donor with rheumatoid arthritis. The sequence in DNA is TGTGCCAGCAGTTTACCAACAGCACATACAGATACGCAGTATTTT. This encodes CASSLPTAHTDTQYF.